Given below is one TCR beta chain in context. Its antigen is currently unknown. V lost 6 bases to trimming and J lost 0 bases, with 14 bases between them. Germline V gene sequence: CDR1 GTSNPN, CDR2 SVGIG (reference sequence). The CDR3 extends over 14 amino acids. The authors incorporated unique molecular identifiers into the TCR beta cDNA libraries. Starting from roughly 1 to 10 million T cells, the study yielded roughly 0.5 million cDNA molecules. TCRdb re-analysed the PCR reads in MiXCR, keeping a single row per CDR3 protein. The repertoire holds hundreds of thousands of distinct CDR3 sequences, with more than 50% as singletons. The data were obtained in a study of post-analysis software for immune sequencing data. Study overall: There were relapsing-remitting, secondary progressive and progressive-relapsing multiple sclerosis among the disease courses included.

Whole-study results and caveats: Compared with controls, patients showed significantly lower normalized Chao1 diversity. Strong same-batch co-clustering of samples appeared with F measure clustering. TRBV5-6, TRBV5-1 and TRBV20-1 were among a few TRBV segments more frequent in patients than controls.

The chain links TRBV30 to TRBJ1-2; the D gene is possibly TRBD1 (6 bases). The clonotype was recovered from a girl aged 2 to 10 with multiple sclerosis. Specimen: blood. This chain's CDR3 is CACQRQVANYGYTF. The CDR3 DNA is TGTGCCTGCCAGAGACAGGTCGCTAACTATGGCTACACCTTC.